Below, one T cell receptor (beta chain) is given with its context. The record originates from a study of blood T cell repertoires in COVID-19. Background on the study: The United States, Italy and Spain provided the acute and convalescent COVID-19 samples. T cells, B-cell-depleted T cells, or PBMCs provided the cDNA or gDNA that served as material.

In the authors' workflow: For nucleated cells, counts were estimated from reference gene primer amplification. Some clones are missing from TCRdb's copy, which holds only in-frame ones; the method was immunoSEQ multiplex PCR. D and trimming were read from the DNA, whereas the V and J calls and clone size are those reported in that table. The sample holds around 190,000 clones, around 83% seen once. The source of this sequence is a human donor in a cohort sampled during active COVID-19. The specimen sequenced was peripheral blood.

Written as DNA, the CDR3 is TGTGCCTGGGAGACAGGGTCGGAGACCCAGTACTTC. This translates into CAWETGSETQYF. V usage is TRBV30 and J usage is TRBJ2-5; TRBD1 matches at 7 bases. The ends lost 5 bases at V and 5 bases at J; junction bases unmatched: 5. This CDR3 spans 12 amino acids. In germline, CDR1 is GTSNPN, CDR2 SVGIG (reference sequence).